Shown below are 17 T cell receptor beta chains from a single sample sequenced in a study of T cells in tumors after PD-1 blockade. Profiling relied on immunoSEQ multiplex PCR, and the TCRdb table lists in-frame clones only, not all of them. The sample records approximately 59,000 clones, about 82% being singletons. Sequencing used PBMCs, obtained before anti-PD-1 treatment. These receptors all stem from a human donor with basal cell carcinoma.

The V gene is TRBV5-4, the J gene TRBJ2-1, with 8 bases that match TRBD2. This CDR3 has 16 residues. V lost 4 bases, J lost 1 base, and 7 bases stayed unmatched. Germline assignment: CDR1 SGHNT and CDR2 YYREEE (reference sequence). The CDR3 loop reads CASSVGLARSYNEQFF. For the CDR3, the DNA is TGTGCCAGCAGCGTCGGACTAGCCCGATCCTACAATGAGCAGTTCTTC.

In DNA, the CDR3 is TGCGCCAGCAGCCCGGGACTAGCGGGGAATCTGTACAATGAGCAGTTCTTC. This translates into CASSPGLAGNLYNEQFF. This chain uses TRBV5-1 with TRBJ2-1; 13 bases agree with TRBD2. This CDR3 contains 17 residues. Germline-derived CDR1 and CDR2 are SGHRS and YFSETQ. The ends lost 4 bases at V and 4 bases at J; junction bases unmatched: 8.

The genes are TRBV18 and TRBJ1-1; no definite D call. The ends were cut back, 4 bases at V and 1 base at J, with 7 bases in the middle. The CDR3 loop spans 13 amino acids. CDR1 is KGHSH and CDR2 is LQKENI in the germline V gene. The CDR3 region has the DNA TGTGCCAGCTCACGAGGTCAGAACACTGAAGCTTTCTTT. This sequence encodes CASSRGQNTEAFF.

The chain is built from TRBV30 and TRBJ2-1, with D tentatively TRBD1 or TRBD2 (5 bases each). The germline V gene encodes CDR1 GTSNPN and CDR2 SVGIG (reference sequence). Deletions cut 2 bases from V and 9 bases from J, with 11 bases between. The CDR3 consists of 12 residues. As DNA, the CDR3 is TGTGCCTGGAGTATGGGTGGGGGTGAGCAGTTCTTC. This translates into CAWSMGGGEQFF. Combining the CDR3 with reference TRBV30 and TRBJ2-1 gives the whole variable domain SQTIHQWPATLVQPVGSPLSLECTVEGTSNPNLYWYRQAAGRGLQLLFYSVGIGQISSEVPQNLSASRPQDRQFILSSKKLLLSDSGFYLCAWSMGGGEQFFGPGTRLTVL.

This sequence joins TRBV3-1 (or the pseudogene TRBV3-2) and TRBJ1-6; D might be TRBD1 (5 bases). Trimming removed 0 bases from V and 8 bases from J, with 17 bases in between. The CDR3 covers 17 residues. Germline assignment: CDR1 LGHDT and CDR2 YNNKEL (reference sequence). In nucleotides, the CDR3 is TGTGCCAGCAGCCAAGATGGGCAGGGATTATCCCATTCACCCCTCCACTTT. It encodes CASSQDGQGLSHSPLHF.

DNA for the CDR3: TGTGCCAGCGGGGAGGGGCCCAGGGCCCCCCAGTACTTC. Protein: CASGEGPRAPQYF. The chain carries TRBV2 and TRBJ2-5; TRBD2 matches 7 bases. The germline V gene encodes CDR1 SNHLY and CDR2 FYNNEI. V lost 8 bases to trimming and J lost 9 bases; unmatched junction nucleotides: 12. The length of the CDR3 is 13 residues.

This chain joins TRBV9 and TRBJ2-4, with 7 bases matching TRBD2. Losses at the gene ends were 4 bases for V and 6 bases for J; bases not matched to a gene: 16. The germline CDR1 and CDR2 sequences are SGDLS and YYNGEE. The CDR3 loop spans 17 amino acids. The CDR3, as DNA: TGTGCCAGCAGCCCTCAAATCGGGGGGAATAGCCCAAACATTCAGTACTTC. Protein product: CASSPQIGGNSPNIQYF.

The CDR3 coding sequence is TGTGCCAGCAGCTTAGTAGGGACGCCAACCGGGGAGCTGTTTTTT. Its translation is CASSLVGTPTGELFF. The gene calls are TRBV7-8 and TRBJ2-2; perhaps D is TRBD1 or TRBD2 (5 bases each). V gave up 1 base and J gave up 5 bases, with 11 bases separating them. This CDR3 is 15 amino acids long. Germline V gene lookup returns CDR1 SGHVS and CDR2 FQNEAQ.

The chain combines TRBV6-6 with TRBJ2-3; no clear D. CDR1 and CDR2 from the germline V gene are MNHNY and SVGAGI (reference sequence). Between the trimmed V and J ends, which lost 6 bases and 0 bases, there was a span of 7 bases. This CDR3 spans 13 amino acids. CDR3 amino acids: CASRLDSTDTQYF. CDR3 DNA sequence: TGTGCCAGCAGATTGGACAGCACAGATACGCAGTATTTT.

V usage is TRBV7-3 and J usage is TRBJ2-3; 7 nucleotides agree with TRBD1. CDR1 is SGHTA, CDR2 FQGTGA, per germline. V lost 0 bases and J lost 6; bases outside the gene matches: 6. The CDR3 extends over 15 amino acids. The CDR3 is CASSLTWDSADTQYF. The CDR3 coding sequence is TGTGCCAGCAGCTTAACCTGGGACAGTGCCGATACGCAGTATTTT.

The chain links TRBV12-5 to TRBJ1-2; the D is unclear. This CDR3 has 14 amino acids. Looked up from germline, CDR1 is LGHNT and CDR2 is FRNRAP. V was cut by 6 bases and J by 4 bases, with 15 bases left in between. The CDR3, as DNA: TGTGCTAGTGGCCCCCTTTCCGAAATCTATGGCTACACCTTC. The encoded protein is CASGPLSEIYGYTF.

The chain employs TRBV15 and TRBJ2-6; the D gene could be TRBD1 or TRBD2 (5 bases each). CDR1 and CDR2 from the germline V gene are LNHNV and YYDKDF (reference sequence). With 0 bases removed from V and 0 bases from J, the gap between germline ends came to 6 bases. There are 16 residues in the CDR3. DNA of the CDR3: TGTGCCACCAGCAGAGACGGGACCTCTGGGGCCAACGTCCTGACTTTC. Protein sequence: CATSRDGTSGANVLTF.

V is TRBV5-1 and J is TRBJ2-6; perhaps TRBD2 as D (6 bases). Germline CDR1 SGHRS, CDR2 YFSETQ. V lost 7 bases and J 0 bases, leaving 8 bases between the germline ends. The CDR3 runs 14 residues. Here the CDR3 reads CASVGGSGANVLTF. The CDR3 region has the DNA TGCGCCAGCGTCGGGGGCTCTGGGGCCAACGTCCTGACTTTC.

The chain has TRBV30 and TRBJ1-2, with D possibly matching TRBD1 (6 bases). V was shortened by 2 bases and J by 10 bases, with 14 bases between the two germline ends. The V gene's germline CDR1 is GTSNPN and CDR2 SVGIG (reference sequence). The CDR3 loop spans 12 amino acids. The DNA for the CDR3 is TGTGCCTGGAGTCAGGCAGGGGCAGACTACACCTTC. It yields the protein CAWSQAGADYTF. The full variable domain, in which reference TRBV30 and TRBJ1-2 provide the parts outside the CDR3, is SQTIHQWPATLVQPVGSPLSLECTVEGTSNPNLYWYRQAAGRGLQLLFYSVGIGQISSEVPQNLSASRPQDRQFILSSKKLLLSDSGFYLCAWSQAGADYTFGSGTRLTVV.

CDR3: CASSIPGGAPNEQFF. The DNA for the CDR3 is TGTGCCAGTAGTATACCGGGGGGGGCCCCCAATGAGCAGTTCTTC. V and J are TRBV19 and TRBJ2-1; TRBD2 matches 8 bases. V lost 2 bases, J lost 6 bases, and 6 bases stayed unmatched. This CDR3 spans 15 amino acids. CDR1 is LNHDA, CDR2 SQIVND, per germline (reference sequence).

This CDR3 reads CASSEGNYGYTF. In DNA form, the CDR3 reads TGTGCCAGTAGCGAGGGGAACTATGGCTACACCTTC. The J gene is TRBJ1-2, the V gene TRBV19, with D possibly being TRBD1 (5 bases). Trimming removed 6 bases at V and 2 bases at J, with 7 bases between. This CDR3 comprises 12 residues. CDR1 is LNHDA, CDR2 SQIVND, per germline (reference sequence).

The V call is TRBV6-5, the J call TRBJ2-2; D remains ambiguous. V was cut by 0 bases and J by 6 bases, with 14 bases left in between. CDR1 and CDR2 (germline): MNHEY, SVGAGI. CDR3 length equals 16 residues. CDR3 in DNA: TGTGCCAGCAGTTACTCGAGGTACTGGACGGCCGGGGAGCTGTTTTTT. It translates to CASSYSRYWTAGELFF.